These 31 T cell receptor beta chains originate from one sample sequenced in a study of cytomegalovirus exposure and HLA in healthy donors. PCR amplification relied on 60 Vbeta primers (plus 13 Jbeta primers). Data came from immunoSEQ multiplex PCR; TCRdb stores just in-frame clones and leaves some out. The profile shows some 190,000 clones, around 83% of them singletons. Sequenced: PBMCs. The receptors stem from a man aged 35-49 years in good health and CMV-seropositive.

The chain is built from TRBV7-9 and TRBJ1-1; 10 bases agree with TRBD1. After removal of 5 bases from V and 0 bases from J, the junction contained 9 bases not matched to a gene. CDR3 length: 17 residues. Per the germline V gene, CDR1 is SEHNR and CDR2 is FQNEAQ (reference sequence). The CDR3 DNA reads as TGTGCCAGCAGCCCATCTGACAGGGGGCACTTGAACACTGAAGCTTTCTTT. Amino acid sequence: CASSPSDRGHLNTEAFF.

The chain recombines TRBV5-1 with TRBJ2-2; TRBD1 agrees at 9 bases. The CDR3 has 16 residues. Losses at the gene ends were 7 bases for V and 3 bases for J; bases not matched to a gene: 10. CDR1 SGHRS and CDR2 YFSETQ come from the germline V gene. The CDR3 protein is CASSHETGGDTGELFF. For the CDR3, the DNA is TGCGCCAGCTCCCATGAGACAGGGGGAGACACCGGGGAGCTGTTTTTT.

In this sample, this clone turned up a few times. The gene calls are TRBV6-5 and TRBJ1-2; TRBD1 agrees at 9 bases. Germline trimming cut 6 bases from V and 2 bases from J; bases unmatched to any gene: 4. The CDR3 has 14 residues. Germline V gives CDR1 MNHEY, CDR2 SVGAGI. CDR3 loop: CASSPGQGNYGYTF. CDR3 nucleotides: TGTGCCAGCAGCCCAGGACAGGGGAACTATGGCTACACCTTC.

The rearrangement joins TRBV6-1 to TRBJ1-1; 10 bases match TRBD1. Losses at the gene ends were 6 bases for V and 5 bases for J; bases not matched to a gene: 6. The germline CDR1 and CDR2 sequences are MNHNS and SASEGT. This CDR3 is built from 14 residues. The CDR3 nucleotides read TGTGCCAGCAGGGCGACAGGGGGCAGTACTGAAGCTTTCTTT. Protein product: CASRATGGSTEAFF.

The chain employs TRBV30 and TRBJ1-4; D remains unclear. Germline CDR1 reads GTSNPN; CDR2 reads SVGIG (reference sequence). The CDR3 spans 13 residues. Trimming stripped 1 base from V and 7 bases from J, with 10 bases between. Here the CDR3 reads CAWSGGTREKLFF. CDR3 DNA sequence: TGTGCCTGGAGTGGAGGTACTCGTGAAAAACTGTTTTTT.

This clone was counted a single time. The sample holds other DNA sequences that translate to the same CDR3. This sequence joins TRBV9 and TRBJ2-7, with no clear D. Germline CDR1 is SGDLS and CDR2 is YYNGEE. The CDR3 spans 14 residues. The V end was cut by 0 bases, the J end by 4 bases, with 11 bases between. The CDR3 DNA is TGTGCCAGCAGCGTAGCTGGCGGAGATTACGAGCAGTACTTC. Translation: CASSVAGGDYEQYF.

The CDR3 here is CASSQDPHSYEQYF. The DNA of the CDR3 is TGTGCCAGCAGCCAAGATCCCCATTCCTACGAGCAGTACTTC. This sequence joins TRBV4-2 and TRBJ2-7; D unclear. Germline assignment: CDR1 LGHNA and CDR2 YNFKEQ. The CDR3 consists of 14 residues. Trimming took 0 bases from V and 1 from J, leaving 7 bases between them.

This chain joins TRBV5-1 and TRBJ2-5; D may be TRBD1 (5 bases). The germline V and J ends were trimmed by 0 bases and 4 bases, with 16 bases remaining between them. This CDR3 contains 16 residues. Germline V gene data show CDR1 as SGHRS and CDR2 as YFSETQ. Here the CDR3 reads CASSLASTGRGETQYF. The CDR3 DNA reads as TGCGCCAGCAGCTTGGCTTCGACTGGAAGGGGAGAGACCCAGTACTTC.

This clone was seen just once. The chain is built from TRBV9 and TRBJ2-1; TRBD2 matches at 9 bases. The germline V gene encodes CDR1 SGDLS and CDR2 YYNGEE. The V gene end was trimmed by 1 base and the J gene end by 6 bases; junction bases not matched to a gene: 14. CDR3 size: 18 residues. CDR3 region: CASSVTSGRFIVSNEQFF. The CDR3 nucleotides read TGTGCCAGCAGCGTAACCAGCGGGAGGTTTATTGTGAGCAATGAGCAGTTCTTC.

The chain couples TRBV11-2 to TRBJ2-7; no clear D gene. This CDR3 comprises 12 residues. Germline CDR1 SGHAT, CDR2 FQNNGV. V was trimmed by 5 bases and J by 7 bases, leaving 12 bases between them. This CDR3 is CASSPAKPEQYF. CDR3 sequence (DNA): TGTGCCAGCAGCCCCGCGAAACCAGAGCAGTACTTC.

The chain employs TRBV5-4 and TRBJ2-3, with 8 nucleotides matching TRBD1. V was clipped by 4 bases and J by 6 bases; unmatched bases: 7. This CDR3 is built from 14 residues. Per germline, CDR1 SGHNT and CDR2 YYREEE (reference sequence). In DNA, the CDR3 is TGTGCCAGCAGCCTCAGGACAGGGCAGGATACGCAGTATTTT. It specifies CASSLRTGQDTQYF.

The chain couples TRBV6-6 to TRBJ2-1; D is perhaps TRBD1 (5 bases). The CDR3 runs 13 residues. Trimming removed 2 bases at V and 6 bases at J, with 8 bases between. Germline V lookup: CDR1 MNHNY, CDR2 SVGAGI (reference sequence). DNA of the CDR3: TGTGCCAGCAGTTACGGGGCAGGCAATGAGCAGTTCTTC. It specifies CASSYGAGNEQFF.

Written as DNA, the CDR3 is TGCGCCAGCAGCCCCCCGGGACTAGCGAGCAGCTACGAGCAGTACTTC. Translation: CASSPPGLASSYEQYF. The V and J genes are TRBV5-1 and TRBJ2-7; 10 nucleotides agree with TRBD2. Per the germline V gene, CDR1 is SGHRS and CDR2 is YFSETQ. The CDR3 is 16 residues long. V dropped 4 bases and J dropped 3; count of bases not matched to a gene: 10.

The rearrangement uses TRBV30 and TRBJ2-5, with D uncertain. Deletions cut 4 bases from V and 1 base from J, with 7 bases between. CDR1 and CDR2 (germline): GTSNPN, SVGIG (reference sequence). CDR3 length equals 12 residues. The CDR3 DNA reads TGTGCCTGGAACCTCGGCCAAGAGACCCAGTACTTC. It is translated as CAWNLGQETQYF.

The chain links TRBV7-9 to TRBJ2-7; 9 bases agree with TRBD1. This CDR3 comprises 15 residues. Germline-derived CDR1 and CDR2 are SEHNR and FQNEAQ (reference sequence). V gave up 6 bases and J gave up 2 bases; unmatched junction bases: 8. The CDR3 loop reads CASSSRDRAAYEQYF. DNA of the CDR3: TGTGCCAGCAGTTCCCGGGACAGGGCTGCCTACGAGCAGTACTTC.

CDR3 residues: CASSRAGVGNQPQHF. In DNA, the CDR3 is TGTGCCAGCAGTCGGGCCGGGGTGGGCAATCAGCCCCAGCATTTT. The chain links TRBV6-5 to TRBJ1-5; D is undetermined. Trimming removed 5 bases at V and 2 bases at J, with 13 bases between. The length of the CDR3 is 15 residues. Germline V lookup: CDR1 MNHEY, CDR2 SVGAGI.

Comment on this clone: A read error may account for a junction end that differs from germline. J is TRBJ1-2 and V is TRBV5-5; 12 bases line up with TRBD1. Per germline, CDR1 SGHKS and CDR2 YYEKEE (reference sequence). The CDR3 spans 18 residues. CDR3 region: CASSLASRDRGRYYGYIF. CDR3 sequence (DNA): TGTGCCAGCAGCTTGGCGTCACGGGACAGGGGGCGTTACTATGGCTACATCTTC.

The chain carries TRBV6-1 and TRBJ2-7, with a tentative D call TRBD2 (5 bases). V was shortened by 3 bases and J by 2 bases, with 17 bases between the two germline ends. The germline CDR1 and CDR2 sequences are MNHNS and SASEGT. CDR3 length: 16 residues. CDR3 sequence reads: CASSDHSGWAPYEQYF. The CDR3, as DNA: TGTGCCAGCAGTGACCACAGCGGATGGGCCCCCTACGAGCAGTACTTC.

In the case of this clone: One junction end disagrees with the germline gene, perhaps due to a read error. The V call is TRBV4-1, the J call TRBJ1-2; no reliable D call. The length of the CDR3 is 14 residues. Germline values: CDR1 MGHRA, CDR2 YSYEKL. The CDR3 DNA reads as TGCGCCAGCAGACAAGAGAGGAGGGACTATGGCTACACCTTC. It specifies CASRQERRDYGYTF.

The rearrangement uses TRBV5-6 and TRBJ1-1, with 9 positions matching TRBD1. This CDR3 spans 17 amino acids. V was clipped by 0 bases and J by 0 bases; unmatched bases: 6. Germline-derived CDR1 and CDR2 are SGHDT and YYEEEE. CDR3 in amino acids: CASSLVGQGGMNTEAFF. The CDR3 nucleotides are TGTGCCAGCAGCTTGGTGGGACAGGGAGGAATGAACACTGAAGCTTTCTTT.

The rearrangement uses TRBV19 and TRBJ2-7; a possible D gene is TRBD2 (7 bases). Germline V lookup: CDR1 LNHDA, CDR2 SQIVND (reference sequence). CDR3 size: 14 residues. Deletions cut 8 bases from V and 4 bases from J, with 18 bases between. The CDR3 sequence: CASRGAMGFYEQYF. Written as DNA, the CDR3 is TGTGCCAGTCGGGGGGCCATGGGATTTTACGAGCAGTACTTC.

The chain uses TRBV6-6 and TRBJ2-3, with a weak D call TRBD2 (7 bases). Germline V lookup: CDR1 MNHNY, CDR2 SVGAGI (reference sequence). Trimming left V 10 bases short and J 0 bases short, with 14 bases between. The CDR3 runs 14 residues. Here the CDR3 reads CATTAGASTDTQYF. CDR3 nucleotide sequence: TGTGCCACCACCGCGGGGGCTAGCACAGATACGCAGTATTTT.

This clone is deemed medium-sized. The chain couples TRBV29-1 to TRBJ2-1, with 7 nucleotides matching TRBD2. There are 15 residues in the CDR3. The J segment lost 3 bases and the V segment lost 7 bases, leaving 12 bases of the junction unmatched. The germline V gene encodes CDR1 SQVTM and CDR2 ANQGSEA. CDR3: CSARVRAGDYNEQFF. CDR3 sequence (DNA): TGCAGCGCAAGGGTAAGGGCGGGGGACTACAATGAGCAGTTCTTC.

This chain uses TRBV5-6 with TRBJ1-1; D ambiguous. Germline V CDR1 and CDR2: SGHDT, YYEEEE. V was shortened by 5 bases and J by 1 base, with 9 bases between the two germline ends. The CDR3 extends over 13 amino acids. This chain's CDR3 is CASRILENTEAFF. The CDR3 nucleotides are TGTGCCAGCAGGATCCTAGAGAACACTGAAGCTTTCTTT.

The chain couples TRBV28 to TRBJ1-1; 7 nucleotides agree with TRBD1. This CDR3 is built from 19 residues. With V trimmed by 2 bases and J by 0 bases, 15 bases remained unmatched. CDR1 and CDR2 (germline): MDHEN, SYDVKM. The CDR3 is CASSLRVGTATRMNTEAFF. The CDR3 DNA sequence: TGTGCCAGCAGTTTACGAGTCGGGACAGCCACGCGGATGAACACTGAAGCTTTCTTT.

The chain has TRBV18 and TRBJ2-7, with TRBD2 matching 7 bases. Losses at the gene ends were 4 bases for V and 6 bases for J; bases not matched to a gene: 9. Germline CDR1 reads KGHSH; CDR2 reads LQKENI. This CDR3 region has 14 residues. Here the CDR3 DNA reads TGTGCCAGCTCACGGGACTATGCGGCCTCCGAGCAGTACTTC. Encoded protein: CASSRDYAASEQYF.

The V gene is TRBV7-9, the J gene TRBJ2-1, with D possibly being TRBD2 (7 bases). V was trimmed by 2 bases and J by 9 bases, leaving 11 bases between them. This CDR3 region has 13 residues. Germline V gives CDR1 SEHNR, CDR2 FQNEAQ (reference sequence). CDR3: CASSLRGALEQFF. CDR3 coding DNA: TGTGCCAGCAGCTTACGGGGGGCTCTTGAGCAGTTCTTC.

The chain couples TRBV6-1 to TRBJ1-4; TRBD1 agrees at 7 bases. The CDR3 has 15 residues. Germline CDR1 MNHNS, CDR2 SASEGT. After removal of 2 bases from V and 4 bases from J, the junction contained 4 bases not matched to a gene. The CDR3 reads CASSEKGAFNEKLFF. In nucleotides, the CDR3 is TGTGCCAGCAGTGAAAAGGGGGCTTTTAATGAAAAACTGTTTTTT.

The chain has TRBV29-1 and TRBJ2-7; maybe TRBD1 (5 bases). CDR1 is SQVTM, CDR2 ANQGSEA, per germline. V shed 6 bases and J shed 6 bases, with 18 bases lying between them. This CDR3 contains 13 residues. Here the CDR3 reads CSVSSQGLGEQYF. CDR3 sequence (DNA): TGCAGCGTGAGCTCTCAGGGATTGGGCGAGCAGTACTTC.

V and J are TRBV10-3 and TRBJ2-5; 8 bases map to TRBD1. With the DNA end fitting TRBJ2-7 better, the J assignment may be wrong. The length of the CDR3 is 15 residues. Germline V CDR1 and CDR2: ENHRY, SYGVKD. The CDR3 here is CAISESGGQANEQYF. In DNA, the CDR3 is TGTGCCATCAGTGAGTCGGGGGGACAGGCTAACGAGCAGTACTTC.

CDR3 residues: CASSIVRTGEQYF. CDR3 DNA sequence: TGTGCCAGTAGTATAGTCCGGACGGGAGAGCAGTACTTC. This chain links TRBV19 with TRBJ2-7; tentatively, D is TRBD2 (5 bases). The germline V and J ends were trimmed by 1 base and 7 bases, with 11 bases remaining between them. CDR1 LNHDA and CDR2 SQIVND come from the germline V gene (reference sequence). This CDR3 is 13 amino acids long.